The TCR beta chain under discussion was sequenced for a study of blood T cell repertoires in COVID-19. Study overall: Both acute and convalescent COVID-19 samples were obtained from the United States, Italy and Spain.

A few counts support this clone. Authors' data handling: Nucleated cell counts were estimated from reference gene primer amplification. Assay: immunoSEQ multiplex PCR; the TCRdb copy retains only in-frame clones and omits some. V, J and clone size are taken as reported in that table, and D and trimming were inferred from the DNA itself. The sample yields 90,000 to 120,000 clones, roughly 84% seen once. The material sequenced was peripheral blood. The TCR was taken from a human donor in a cohort sampled during active COVID-19.

CDR3 in amino acids: CASSFGLAGVGSDTQYF. For the CDR3, the DNA is TGTGCCAGCAGCTTCGGACTAGCGGGAGTGGGGTCAGATACGCAGTATTTT. The chain links TRBV7-3 to TRBJ2-3; TRBD2 matches 13 bases. J was trimmed by 4 bases and V by 3 bases; bases with no gene match: 7. The germline CDR1 and CDR2 sequences are SGHTA and FQGTGA. The CDR3 is 17 residues long. Based on the CDR3 plus reference TRBV7-3 and TRBJ2-3, the full variable domain is GAGVSQTPSNKVTEKGKYVELRCDPISGHTALYWYRQSLGQGPEFLIYFQGTGAADDSGLPNDRFFAVRPEGSVSTLKIQRTERGDSAVYLCASSFGLAGVGSDTQYFGPGTRLTVL.